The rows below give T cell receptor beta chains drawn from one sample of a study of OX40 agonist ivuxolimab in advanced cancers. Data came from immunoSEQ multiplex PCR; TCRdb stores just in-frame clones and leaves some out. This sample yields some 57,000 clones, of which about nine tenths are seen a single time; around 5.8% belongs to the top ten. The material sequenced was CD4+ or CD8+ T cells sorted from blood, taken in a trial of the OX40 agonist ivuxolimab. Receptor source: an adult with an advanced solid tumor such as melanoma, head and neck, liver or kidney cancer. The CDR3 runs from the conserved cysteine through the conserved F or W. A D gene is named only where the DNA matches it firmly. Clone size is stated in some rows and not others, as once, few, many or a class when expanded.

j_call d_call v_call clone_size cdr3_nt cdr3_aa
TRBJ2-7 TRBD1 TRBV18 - TGTGCCAGCTCACGCACCTCGCCGGGACAGGGGGACGCCTACGAGCAGTACTTC CASSRTSPGQGDAYEQYF
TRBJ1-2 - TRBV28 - TGTGCCAGCAGTTCGGAACAGGTATTATATGGCTACACCTTC CASSSEQVLYGYTF
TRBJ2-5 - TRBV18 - TGTGCCAGCTCACCCCAAGAGACCCAGTACTTC CASSPQETQYF
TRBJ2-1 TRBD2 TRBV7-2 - TGTGCCAGCAGCGCGAGGACTAGCGGGAGACGGCAGTTCTTC CASSARTSGRRQFF
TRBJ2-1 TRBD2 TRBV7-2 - TGTGCCAGCAGCTTAGTTTCCGGGACTAGCGGGACCGGCAATGAGCAGTTCTTC CASSLVSGTSGTGNEQFF
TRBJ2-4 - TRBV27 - TGTGCCAGCAGTTTAGGGGGGTCCCGGGATCCCAAAAACATTCAGTACTTC CASSLGGSRDPKNIQYF
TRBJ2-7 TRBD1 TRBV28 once TGTGCCAGCAGTGTAACCGGGACAGGGACCTACGAGCAGTACTTC CASSVTGTGTYEQYF
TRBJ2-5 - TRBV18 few TGTGCCAGCTCCCGTCAACAGGGAGCGGAGACCCAGTACTTC CASSRQQGAETQYF
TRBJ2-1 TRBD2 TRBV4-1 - TGCGCCAGCAGCCAAGGGTCGGCGGGAGGTCCCTACAATGAGCAGTTCTTC CASSQGSAGGPYNEQFF
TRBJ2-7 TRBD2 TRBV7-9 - TGTGCCAGCAGCTCCGGCCCTAGCGGGGACTACGAGCAGTACTTC CASSSGPSGDYEQYF
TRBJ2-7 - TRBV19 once TGTGCCAGTAGTATTAATCGGGGACGTGACGAGCAGTACTTC CASSINRGRDEQYF
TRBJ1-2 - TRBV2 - TGTGCCAGCACAACTGTAGGCGGGACATTTCTTGGCTACACCTTC CASTTVGGTFLGYTF
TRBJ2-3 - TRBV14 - TGTGCCAGCAGCCAAGATAGAGGACGAAGCGTGTATTTT CASSQDRGRSVYF
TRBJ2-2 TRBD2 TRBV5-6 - TGTGCCAGCAGCCGGGACTACTCGAACACCGGGGAGCTGTTTTTT CASSRDYSNTGELFF
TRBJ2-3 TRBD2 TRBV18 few TGTGCCAGCTCAACTTCCGGGACTAGAGGAGATACGCAGTATTTT CASSTSGTRGDTQYF
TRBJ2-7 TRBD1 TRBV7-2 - TGTGCCAGCAGCTTAGTTTGGGACAGGGAATACGAGCAGTACTTC CASSLVWDREYEQYF
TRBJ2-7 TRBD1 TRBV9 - TGTGCCAGCAGCGTACGGGACAGGGGGGAGCAGTACTTC CASSVRDRGEQYF
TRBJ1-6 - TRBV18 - TGTGCCAGCTCACCAGGGATGGATAATTCACCCCTCCACTTT CASSPGMDNSPLHF
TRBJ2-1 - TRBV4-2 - TGTGCCAGCAGCCAAGATTCGGGACTGCGAAACAATGAGCAGTTCTTC CASSQDSGLRNNEQFF
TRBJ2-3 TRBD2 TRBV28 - TGTGCCAGCAGTCGGGGAGGGAGCGCTACGCAGTATTTT CASSRGGSATQYF
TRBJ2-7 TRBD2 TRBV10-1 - TGCGCCAGATCCACTAGCGGGAGAAAATACGAGCAGTACTTC CARSTSGRKYEQYF
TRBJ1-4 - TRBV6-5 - TGTGCCAGCACTCCCTCGGGGCGGGAAAAACTGTTTTTT CASTPSGREKLFF
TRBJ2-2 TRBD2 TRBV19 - TGTGCTATGGGAGCGGGAGGGAACACCGGGGAGCTGTTTTTT CAMGAGGNTGELFF
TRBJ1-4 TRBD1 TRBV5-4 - TGTGCCAGCAGCTTCAAGGGGGCCGATGAAAAACTGTTTTTT CASSFKGADEKLFF
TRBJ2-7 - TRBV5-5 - TGTGCCAGCACCTCAGAATGGACCTCAAGCTCCTACGAGCAGTACTTC CASTSEWTSSSYEQYF
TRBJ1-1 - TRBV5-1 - TGCGCCAGCAGCCGGGACCGGATGAACACTGAAGCTTTCTTT CASSRDRMNTEAFF
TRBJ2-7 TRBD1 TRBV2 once TGTGCCAGCAGCGGACAGGGACTCCCTTACGAGCAGTACTTC CASSGQGLPYEQYF
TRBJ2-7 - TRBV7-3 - TGTGCCAGCAGCTTAGATCTGGACTTCTACGAGCAGTACTTC CASSLDLDFYEQYF
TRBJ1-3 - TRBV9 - TGTGCCAGCAGCGTAGCTCTATTGGGGAGCTCTGGAAACACCATATATTTT CASSVALLGSSGNTIYF
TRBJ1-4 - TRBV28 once TGTGCCAGCAGTCGACAACGGGAAAAACTGTTTTTT CASSRQREKLFF
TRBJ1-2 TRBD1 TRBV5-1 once TGCGCCAGCAGCTCGGAACCGACAGGGGACTATGGCTACACCTTC CASSSEPTGDYGYTF
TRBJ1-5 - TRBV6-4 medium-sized TGTGCCAGCAGTGCTGGGAGCAATCAGCCCCAGCATTTT CASSAGSNQPQHF
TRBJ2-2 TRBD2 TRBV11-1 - TGTGCCAGCAGCATTAGCGGGACCTACACCGGGGAGCTGTTTTTT CASSISGTYTGELFF
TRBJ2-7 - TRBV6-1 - TGTGCCAGCAGTGTTTCCCCAGGGGCCTCCTACGAGCAGTACTTC CASSVSPGASYEQYF
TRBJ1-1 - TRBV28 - TGTGCCGTTGCGGGGTACACTGAAGCTTTCTTT CAVAGYTEAFF
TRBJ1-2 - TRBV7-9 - TGTGCCAGCAGCCAAAGTTCGGGGAATGGCTATGGCTACACCTTC CASSQSSGNGYGYTF
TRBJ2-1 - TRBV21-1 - TGTGCCAGCAGCAAAGGGGACGGGGGGGACAATGAGCAGTTCTTC CASSKGDGGDNEQFF
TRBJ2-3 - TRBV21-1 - TGTGCCAGCAGCAAAACGGAGGGAGTCTTCTCCACAGATACGCAGTATTTT CASSKTEGVFSTDTQYF
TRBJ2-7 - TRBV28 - TGTGCCAGCAGTTTATGGGGGAGGCTGGGTACAGGCTCCTACGAGCAGTACTTC CASSLWGRLGTGSYEQYF
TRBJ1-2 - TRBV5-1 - TGCGCCAGCAGCTCCTCGGGGGGGGACTACACCTTC CASSSSGGDYTF
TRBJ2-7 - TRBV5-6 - TGTGCCAGCAGCTTGTGGGGCGCCGGGCCCCTCAGTTACGAGCAGTACTTC CASSLWGAGPLSYEQYF
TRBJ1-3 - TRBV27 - TGTGCCAGCAGCGGAGGGATCGGAAACACCATATATTTT CASSGGIGNTIYF
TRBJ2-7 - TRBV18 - TGTGCCAGCTCACCACCCGCCCAGGGGAGCCCCTACGAGCAGTACTTC CASSPPAQGSPYEQYF
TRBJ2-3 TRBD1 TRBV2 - TGTGCCAGCACCCTCACAGGGGGAGCAGATACGCAGTATTTT CASTLTGGADTQYF
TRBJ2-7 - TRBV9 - TGTGCCAGCAGCCCCCCCTGGGCAGGGGCCACCTACGAGCAGTACTTC CASSPPWAGATYEQYF
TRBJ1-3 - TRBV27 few TGTGCCAGCAGTTTATCGGGCAGAACTTTCTCTGGAAACACCATATATTTT CASSLSGRTFSGNTIYF
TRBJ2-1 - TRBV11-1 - TGTGCCAGCAAGAGGGGGTGGGTCTACAATGAGCAGTTCTTC CASKRGWVYNEQFF